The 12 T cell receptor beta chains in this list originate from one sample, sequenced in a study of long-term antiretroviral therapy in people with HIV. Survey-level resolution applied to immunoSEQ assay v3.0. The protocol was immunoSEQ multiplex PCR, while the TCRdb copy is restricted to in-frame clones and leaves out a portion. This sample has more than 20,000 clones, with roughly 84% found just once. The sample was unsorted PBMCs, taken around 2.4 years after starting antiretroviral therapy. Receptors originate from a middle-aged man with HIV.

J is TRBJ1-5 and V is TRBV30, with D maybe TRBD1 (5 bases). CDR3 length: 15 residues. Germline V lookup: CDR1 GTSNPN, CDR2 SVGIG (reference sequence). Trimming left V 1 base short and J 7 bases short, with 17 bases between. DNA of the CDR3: TGTGCCTGGAGTGGGCGGGCGCCAGGGTACCAGCCCCAGCATTTT. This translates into CAWSGRAPGYQPQHF. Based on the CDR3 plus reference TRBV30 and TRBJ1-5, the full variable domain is SQTIHQWPATLVQPVGSPLSLECTVEGTSNPNLYWYRQAAGRGLQLLFYSVGIGQISSEVPQNLSASRPQDRQFILSSKKLLLSDSGFYLCAWSGRAPGYQPQHFGDGTRLSIL.

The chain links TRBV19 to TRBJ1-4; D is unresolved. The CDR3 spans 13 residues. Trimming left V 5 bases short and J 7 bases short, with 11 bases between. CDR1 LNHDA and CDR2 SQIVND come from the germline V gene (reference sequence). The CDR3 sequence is CASSGGQGEKLFF. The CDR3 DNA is TGTGCCAGTAGTGGCGGGCAAGGTGAAAAACTGTTTTTT.

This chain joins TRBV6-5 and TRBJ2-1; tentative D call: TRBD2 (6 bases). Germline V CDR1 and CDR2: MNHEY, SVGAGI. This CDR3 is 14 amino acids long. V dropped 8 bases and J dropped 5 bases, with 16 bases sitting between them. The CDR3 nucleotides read TGTGCCAGCGGTGGACCGCGGGGCCACAATGAGCAGTTCTTC. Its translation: CASGGPRGHNEQFF.

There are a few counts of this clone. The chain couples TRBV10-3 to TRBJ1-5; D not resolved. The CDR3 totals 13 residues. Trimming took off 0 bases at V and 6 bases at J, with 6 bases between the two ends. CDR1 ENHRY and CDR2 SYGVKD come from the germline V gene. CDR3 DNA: TGTGCCATCAGTGAGTCGTCGGGTCAGCCCCAGCATTTT. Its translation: CAISESSGQPQHF.

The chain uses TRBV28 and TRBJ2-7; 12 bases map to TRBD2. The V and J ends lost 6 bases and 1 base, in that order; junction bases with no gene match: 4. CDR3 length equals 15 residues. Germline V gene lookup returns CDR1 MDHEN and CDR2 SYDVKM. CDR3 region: CASRWTSGESYEQYF. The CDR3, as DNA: TGTGCCAGCAGGTGGACTAGCGGGGAATCCTACGAGCAGTACTTC.

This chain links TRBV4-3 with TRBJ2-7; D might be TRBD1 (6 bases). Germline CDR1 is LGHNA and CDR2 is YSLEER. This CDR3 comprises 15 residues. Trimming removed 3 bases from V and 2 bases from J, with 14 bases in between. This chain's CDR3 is CASSQLRDTAYEQYF. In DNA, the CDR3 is TGCGCCAGCAGCCAGCTCCGGGACACCGCCTACGAGCAGTACTTC.

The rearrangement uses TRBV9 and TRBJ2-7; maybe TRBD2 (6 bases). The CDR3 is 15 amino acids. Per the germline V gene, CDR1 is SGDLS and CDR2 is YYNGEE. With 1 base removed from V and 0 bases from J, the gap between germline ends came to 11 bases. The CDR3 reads CASSVIADPSYEQYF. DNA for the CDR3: TGTGCCAGCAGCGTAATAGCGGACCCCTCCTACGAGCAGTACTTC. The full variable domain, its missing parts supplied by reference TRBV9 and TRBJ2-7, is DSGVTQTPKHLITATGQRVTLRCSPRSGDLSVYWYQQSLDQGLQFLIQYYNGEERAKGNILERFSAQQFPDLHSELNLSSLELGDSALYFCASSVIADPSYEQYFGPGTRLTVT.

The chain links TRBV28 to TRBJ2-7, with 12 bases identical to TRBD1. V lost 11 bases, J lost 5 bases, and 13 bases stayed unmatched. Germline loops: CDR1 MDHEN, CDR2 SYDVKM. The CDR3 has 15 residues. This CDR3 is CAHRGGTGGVHEQYF. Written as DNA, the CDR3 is TGTGCCCACAGGGGGGGGACAGGGGGCGTCCACGAGCAGTACTTC.

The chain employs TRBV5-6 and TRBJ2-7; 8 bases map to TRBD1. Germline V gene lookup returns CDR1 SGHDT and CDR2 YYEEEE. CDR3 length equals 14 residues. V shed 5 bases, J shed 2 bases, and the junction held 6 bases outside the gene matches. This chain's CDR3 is CASRLRGQPYEQYF. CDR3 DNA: TGTGCCAGCAGACTCAGGGGGCAACCCTACGAGCAGTACTTC.

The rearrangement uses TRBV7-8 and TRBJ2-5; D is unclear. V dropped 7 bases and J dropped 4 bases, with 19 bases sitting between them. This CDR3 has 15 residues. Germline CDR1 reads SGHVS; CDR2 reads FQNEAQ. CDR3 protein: CASTAQSPRGETQYF. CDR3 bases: TGTGCCAGCACCGCCCAGAGTCCAAGAGGAGAGACCCAGTACTTC.

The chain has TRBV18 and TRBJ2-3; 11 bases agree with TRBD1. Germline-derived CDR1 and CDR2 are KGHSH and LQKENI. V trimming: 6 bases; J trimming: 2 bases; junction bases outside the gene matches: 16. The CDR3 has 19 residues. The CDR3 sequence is CASSHTGTGGNPFTDTQYF. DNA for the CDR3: TGTGCCAGCTCGCATACCGGGACAGGGGGAAATCCCTTCACAGATACGCAGTATTTT.

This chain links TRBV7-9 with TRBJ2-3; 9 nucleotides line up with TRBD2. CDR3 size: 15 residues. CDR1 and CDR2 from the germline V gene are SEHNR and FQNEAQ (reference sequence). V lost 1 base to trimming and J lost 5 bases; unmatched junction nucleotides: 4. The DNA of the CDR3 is TGTGCCAGCAGCTTAGGAGCGGGGGGCAGAGATACGCAGTATTTT. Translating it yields CASSLGAGGRDTQYF.